The text below deals with one TCR beta chain. Its antigen is as yet unknown. The sample comes from a study of T-cell memory formation after mild COVID-19. Whole-study findings and limits: The study detected some responding clones in pre-infection memory, suggesting cross-reactive memory joined. Contracting clones from day 15 to 85 showed balanced CD4/CD8; later expanders favored CD4+. Of the contracting clones, CD4+ ones lay mainly in CM and EM, and CD8+ ones in EMRA.

A single record per CDR3 protein comes from TCRdb applying MiXCR to the 5' RACE reads. The sample comprises roughly 130,000 distinct CDR3 sequences, 5% to 6.5% of which are singletons, and 2% to 2.5% rests with the top ten. Source material: PBMCs or a T cell subset sorted from them (not recorded which). This TCR came from an adult woman who had mild COVID-19 (a few samples of this study predate the infection). Cell type and time point are not known.

The CDR3 nucleotides read TGTGCCAGCAGTCAACAGGGTGACACCGGGGAGCTGTTTTTT. Translating it yields CASSQQGDTGELFF. The chain is built from TRBV12-3 or TRBV12-4 and TRBJ2-2; D perhaps matches TRBD1 (6 bases). The CDR3 runs 14 residues. V lost 5 bases and J lost 3, with 10 bases in between.